This T cell receptor (beta chain) was observed in a study of Ad26.COV2.S vaccination and SARS-CoV-2 variants. Findings and caveats of the study: Comparable non-spike TCR breadth was observed in vaccine and placebo recipients.

The germline CDR1 and CDR2 sequences are SGHDT and YYEEEE. V lost 9 bases and J lost 5, with 20 bases in between. This CDR3 is 14 amino acids long. Treatment here: over 15 received Ad26.COV2.S at low or high dose, single or two shots; about 5 received placebo; per-sample allocation not given. At day 63 after the first vaccine or placebo injection, samples were drawn. The data were produced by immunoSEQ multiplex PCR, yet TCRdb's version contains in-frame clones alone and is incomplete. The sample carries 500,000 or so clones, 89% recorded once. As regards this clone: Its cognate antigen is unknown.

V and J are TRBV5-6 and TRBJ1-1; a weak D match, TRBD1 (5 bases). This TCR was recovered from a person aged 18 to 65 who received the Ad26.COV2.S COVID-19 vaccine or a placebo. The sample was peripheral blood, taken in a trial of Ad26.COV2.S vaccine versus placebo. For the CDR3, the DNA is TGTGCCACCAACGCTGCTGGGGCTTGGACTGAAGCTTTCTTT. Translation: CATNAAGAWTEAFF. Full variable domain (rest looked up from reference TRBV5-6 and TRBJ1-1): DAGVTQSPTHLIKTRGQQVTLRCSPKSGHDTVSWYQQALGQGPQFIFQYYEEEERQRGNFPDRFSGHQFPNYSSELNVNALLLGDSALYLCATNAAGAWTEAFFGQGTRLTVV.